Listed here are 6 T cell receptor beta chains from one sample, sequenced in a study of blood T cell repertoires in COVID-19. Using immunoSEQ multiplex PCR, the repertoire was profiled, and TCRdb retains in-frame clones only, with some absent. This sample yields approximately 270,000 clones, of which about 89% are seen a single time; under 2.5% belongs to the top ten. The material sequenced was peripheral blood. The receptors stem from a man aged 45-60 years with acute or convalescent COVID-19.

This clone has just one count. The rearrangement uses TRBV19 and TRBJ2-7, with D unresolved. The germline V gene has CDR1 LNHDA and CDR2 SQIVND (reference sequence). Between the trimmed V and J ends, which lost 7 bases and 3 bases, there was a span of 19 bases. The CDR3 runs to 15 residues. The CDR3 is CASTLGVGASYEQYF. The CDR3 region has the DNA TGTGCCAGTACCCTCGGCGTGGGCGCCAGCTACGAGCAGTACTTC. Complete variable domain (other parts from reference TRBV19 and TRBJ2-7): DGGITQSPKYLFRKEGQNVTLSCEQNLNHDAMYWYRQDPGQGLRLIYYSQIVNDFQKGDIAEGYSVSREKKESFPLTVTSAQKNPTAFYLCASTLGVGASYEQYFGPGTRLTVT.

The J gene is TRBJ2-2, the V gene TRBV27; TRBD1 agrees at 8 bases. The CDR3 is made up of 16 amino acids. Germline assignment: CDR1 MNHEY and CDR2 SMNVEV (reference sequence). V was clipped by 4 bases and J by 8 bases; unmatched bases: 12. The CDR3 region has the DNA TGTGCCAGCAGTTCCCTCCGGACAGGGCGGGAAGGGGAGCTGTTTTTT. Translated: CASSSLRTGREGELFF.

This chain uses TRBV6-5 with TRBJ2-3; D gene ambiguous. Germline loops: CDR1 MNHEY, CDR2 SVGAGI. The CDR3 consists of 16 residues. Trimming removed 2 bases from V and 1 base from J, with 13 bases in between. CDR3 nucleotides: TGTGCCAGCAGTTACCCCCCCCCTACGGGCACAGATACGCAGTATTTT. Protein product: CASSYPPPTGTDTQYF.

As concerns this clone: This sample also contains other DNA sequences that code for the same CDR3. The chain carries TRBV7-9 and TRBJ1-6; 8 bases are shared with TRBD1. The CDR3 runs to 14 residues. From germline, CDR1 is SEHNR and CDR2 FQNEAQ (reference sequence). V trimming: 5 bases; J trimming: 7 bases; junction bases outside the gene matches: 4. CDR3 residues: CASSLDRGNSPLHF. The CDR3 DNA sequence: TGTGCCAGCAGCCTCGACAGGGGCAATTCACCCCTCCACTTT.

The genes are TRBV6-1 and TRBJ2-5, with D unresolved. CDR1 is MNHNS and CDR2 is SASEGT in the germline V gene. Trimming took 2 bases from V and 4 from J, leaving 11 bases between them. The CDR3 covers 14 residues. The DNA of the CDR3 is TGTGCCAGCAGTGAACAAGAGGTTCGAGAGACCCAGTACTTC. It yields the protein CASSEQEVRETQYF.

The J gene is TRBJ1-4, the V gene TRBV24-1; 12 bases match TRBD1. CDR1 is KGHDR, CDR2 SFDVKD, per germline. The CDR3 is made up of 21 amino acids. Germline trimming cut 0 bases from V and 0 bases from J; bases unmatched to any gene: 10. For the CDR3, the DNA is TGTGCCACCAGTGATTTGGGGGACAGGGGGCGCGGGGTTGCAACTAATGAAAAACTGTTTTTT. Its protein product is CATSDLGDRGRGVATNEKLFF.